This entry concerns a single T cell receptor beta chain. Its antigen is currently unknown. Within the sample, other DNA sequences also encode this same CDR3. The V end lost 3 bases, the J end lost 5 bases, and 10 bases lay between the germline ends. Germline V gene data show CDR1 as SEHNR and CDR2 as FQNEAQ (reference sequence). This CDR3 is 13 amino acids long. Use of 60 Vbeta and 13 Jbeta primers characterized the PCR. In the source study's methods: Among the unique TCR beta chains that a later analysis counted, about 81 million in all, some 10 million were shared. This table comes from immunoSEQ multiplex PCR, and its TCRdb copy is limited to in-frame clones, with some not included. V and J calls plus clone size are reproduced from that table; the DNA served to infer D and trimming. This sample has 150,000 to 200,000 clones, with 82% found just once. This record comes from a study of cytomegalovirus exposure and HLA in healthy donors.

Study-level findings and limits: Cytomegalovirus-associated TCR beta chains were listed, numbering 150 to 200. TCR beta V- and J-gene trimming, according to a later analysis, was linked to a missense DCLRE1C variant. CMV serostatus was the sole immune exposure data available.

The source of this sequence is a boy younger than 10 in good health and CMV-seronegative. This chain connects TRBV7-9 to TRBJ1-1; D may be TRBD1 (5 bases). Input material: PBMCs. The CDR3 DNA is TGTGCCAGCAGCTTGCAGGGTCGGACTGAAGCTTTCTTT. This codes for CASSLQGRTEAFF.